Listed below are T cell receptor beta chains from one sample, sequenced in a study of T cell repertoires in cytomegalovirus infection. Which antigens these TCRs recognize remains unknown. Via MiXCR, TCRdb re-called the reads, giving one row per CDR3 protein. This sample has approximately 73,000 distinct CDR3 sequences, with roughly 37% found just once. The material was CD8+ T cells from cultured PBMCs, obtained from culture after CMV antigen stimulation. The receptors here all came from a human donor in good health (CMV status not recorded). Some clones in this sample may be carry-over from other donors' samples. The CDR3 runs from the conserved cysteine through the conserved F or W. A D gene is named only where the DNA matches it firmly. Clone size appears in some rows only: once, few, many, or a class for an expanded clone.

size	V	D	J	CDR3	DNA
.	TRBV6-6	.	TRBJ1-4	CASSYSRSPGEKLFF	TGTGCCAGCAGTTACTCCAGATCCCCGGGGGAAAAACTGTTTTTT
.	TRBV5-1	.	TRBJ2-3	CASSLGGGIGSDTQYF	TGCGCCAGCAGCTTGGGCGGAGGGATCGGATCAGATACGCAGTATTTT
few	TRBV6-2/TRBV6-3	.	TRBJ1-5	CASSGTVYQPQHF	TGTGCCAGCAGCGGGACGGTATATCAGCCCCAGCATTTT
.	TRBV6-1	.	TRBJ2-5	CASSYVDKMYQETQYF	TGTGCCAGCAGTTACGTGGACAAGATGTACCAAGAGACCCAGTACTTC
few	TRBV10-3	.	TRBJ2-3	CAISALARSTDTQYF	TGTGCCATCAGTGCCCTAGCGAGGAGCACAGATACGCAGTATTTT
.	TRBV6-8	.	TRBJ1-1	CASSALGEFYTEAFF	TGTGCCAGCAGCGCACTAGGGGAATTTTACACTGAAGCTTTCTTT
.	TRBV19	.	TRBJ1-2	CASSMIPGFSHGYTF	TGTGCCAGTAGTATGATCCCGGGATTCTCGCATGGCTACACCTTC
few	TRBV7-3	TRBD2	TRBJ2-1	CASSLLAGGGNEQFF	TGTGCCAGCAGCTTACTAGCGGGGGGAGGAAATGAGCAGTTCTTC
.	TRBV7-9	.	TRBJ1-3	CASSLLSSGVGNTIYF	TGTGCCAGCAGCTTACTGTCTTCGGGGGTCGGAAACACCATATATTTT
.	TRBV4-1	.	TRBJ1-4	CASSQDLGGVGEKLFF	TGCGCCAGCAGCCAAGATCTTGGGGGGGTTGGTGAAAAACTGTTTTTT
.	TRBV4-1	TRBD2	TRBJ2-3	CASSHSAGGQNTQYF	TGCGCCAGCAGCCACTCCGCGGGGGGGCAAAATACGCAGTATTTT
.	TRBV2	TRBD2	TRBJ2-1	CASKRSGGASNEQFF	TGTGCCAGCAAGCGTAGCGGGGGGGCTTCTAATGAGCAGTTCTTC
.	TRBV20-1	.	TRBJ2-3	CSARDREGLLADTQYF	TGCAGTGCTAGAGATCGAGAAGGACTATTGGCAGATACGCAGTATTTT
few	TRBV7-6	TRBD1	TRBJ1-2	CASSLDEAGTGGGYTF	TGTGCCAGCAGCTTGGACGAAGCCGGGACAGGGGGCGGCTACACCTTC
many	TRBV6-2/TRBV6-3	.	TRBJ2-2	CASSYRDTGELFF	TGTGCCAGCAGTTACAGGGACACCGGGGAGCTGTTTTTT